This TCR beta chain derives from a study of human T cells and chemical hapten exposure. As for the study in general: Small pooled library volume differences mainly caused per-sample TCR yield variation. Regarding the study as a whole: Relative to controls, expanded TCRs formed significantly more large CDR3 similarity clusters.

V trimming: 3 bases; J trimming: 7 bases; junction bases outside the gene matches: 6. The CDR3 has 14 residues. Germline-derived CDR1 and CDR2 are SGHTA and FQGNSA. This clonotype occurred a few times. Its antigen is still unknown. TCRdb reanalysed the RACE reads using MiXCR and keeps one entry per CDR3 protein. The repertoire holds over 150,000 distinct CDR3 sequences, with approximately 30% as singletons. As for time point: patch test 3, about 24 weeks after DPC sensitization. Treatment specified: therapeutic diphenylcyclopropenone sensitization with weekly scalp DPC. The gene calls are TRBV7-2 and TRBJ2-1; 7 bases fit TRBD2. The TCR originated in a woman under 30 with alopecia areata. Some clones in this sample may be carry-over from other donors' samples. The specimen comprised whole blood, sampled in connection with sensitization to the hapten diphenylcyclopropenone (DPC). CDR3 region: CASSFGGSRNEQFF. The DNA for the CDR3 is TGTGCCAGCAGCTTTGGCGGGAGTAGGAATGAGCAGTTCTTC.